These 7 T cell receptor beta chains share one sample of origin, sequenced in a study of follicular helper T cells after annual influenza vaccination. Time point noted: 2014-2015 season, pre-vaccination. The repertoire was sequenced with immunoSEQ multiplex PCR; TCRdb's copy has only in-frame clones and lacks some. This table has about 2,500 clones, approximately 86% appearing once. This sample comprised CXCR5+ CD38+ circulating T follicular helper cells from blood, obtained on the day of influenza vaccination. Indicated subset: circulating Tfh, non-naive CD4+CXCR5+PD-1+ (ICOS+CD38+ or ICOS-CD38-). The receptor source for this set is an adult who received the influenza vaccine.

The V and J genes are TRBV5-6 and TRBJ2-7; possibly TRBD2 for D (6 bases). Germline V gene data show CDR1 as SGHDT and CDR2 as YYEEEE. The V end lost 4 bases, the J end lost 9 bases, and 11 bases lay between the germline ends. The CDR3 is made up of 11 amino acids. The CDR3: CASSGVGGQYF. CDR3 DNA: TGTGCCAGCAGCGGGGTCGGGGGGCAGTACTTC.

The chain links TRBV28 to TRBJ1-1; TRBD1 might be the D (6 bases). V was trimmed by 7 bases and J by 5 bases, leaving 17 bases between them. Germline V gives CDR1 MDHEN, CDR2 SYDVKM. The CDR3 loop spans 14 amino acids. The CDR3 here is CASTPQGLGTEAFF. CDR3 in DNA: TGTGCCAGCACCCCTCAGGGGTTAGGGACTGAAGCTTTCTTT.

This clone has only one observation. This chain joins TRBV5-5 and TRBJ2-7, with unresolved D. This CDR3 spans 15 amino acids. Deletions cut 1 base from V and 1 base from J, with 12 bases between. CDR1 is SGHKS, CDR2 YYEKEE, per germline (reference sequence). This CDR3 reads CASSLRSGYSYEQYF. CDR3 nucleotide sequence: TGTGCCAGCAGCTTGAGGTCAGGCTATTCCTACGAGCAGTACTTC.

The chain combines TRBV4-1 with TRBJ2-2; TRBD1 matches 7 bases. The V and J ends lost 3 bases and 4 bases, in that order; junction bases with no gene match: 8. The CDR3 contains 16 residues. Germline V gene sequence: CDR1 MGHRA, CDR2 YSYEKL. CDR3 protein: CASSQAPGTVTGELFF. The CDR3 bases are TGCGCCAGCAGCCAGGCACCCGGGACAGTCACCGGGGAGCTGTTTTTT.

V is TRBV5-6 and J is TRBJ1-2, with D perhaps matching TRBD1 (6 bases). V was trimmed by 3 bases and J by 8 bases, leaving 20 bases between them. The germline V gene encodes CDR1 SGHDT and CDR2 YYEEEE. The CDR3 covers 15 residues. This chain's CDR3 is CASSSDQGLYNGYTF. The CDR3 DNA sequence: TGTGCCAGCAGCTCCGACCAGGGGCTCTATAACGGCTACACCTTC.

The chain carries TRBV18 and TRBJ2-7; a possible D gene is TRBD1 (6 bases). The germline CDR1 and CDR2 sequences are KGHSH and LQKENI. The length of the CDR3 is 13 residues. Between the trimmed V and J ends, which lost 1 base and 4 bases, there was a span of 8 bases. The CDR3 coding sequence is TGTGCCAGCTCACCACGGCAGGGGTACGAGCAGTACTTC. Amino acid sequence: CASSPRQGYEQYF. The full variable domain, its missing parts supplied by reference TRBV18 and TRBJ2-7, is NAGVMQNPRHLVRRRGQEARLRCSPMKGHSHVYWYRQLPEEGLKFMVYLQKENIIDESGMPKERFSAEFPKEGPSILRIQQVVRGDSAAYFCASSPRQGYEQYFGPGTRLTVT.

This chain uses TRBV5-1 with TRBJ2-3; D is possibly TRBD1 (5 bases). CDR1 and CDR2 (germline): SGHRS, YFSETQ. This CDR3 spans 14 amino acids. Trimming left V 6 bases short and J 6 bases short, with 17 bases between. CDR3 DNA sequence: TGCGCCAGCACTACTGGGGCGAGTGCTGATACGCAGTATTTT. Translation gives CASTTGASADTQYF.